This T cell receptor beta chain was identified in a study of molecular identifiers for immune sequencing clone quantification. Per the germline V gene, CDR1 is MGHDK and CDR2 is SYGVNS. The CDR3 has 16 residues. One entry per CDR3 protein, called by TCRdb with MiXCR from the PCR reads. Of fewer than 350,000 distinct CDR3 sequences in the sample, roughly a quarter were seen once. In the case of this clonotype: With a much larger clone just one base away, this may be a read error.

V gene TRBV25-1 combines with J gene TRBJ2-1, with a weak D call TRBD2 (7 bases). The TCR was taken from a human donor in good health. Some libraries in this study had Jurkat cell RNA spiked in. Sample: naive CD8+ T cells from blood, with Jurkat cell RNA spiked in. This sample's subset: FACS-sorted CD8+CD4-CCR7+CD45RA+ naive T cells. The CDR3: CASSASSGGGYNVQFF. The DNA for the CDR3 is TGTGCCAGCAGTGCGTCTAGTGGGGGGGGCTACAATGTGCAGTTCTTC.